Below, one TCR beta chain is given with its context. V dropped 2 bases and J dropped 1 base, with 13 bases sitting between them. Looked up from germline, CDR1 is SQVTM and CDR2 is ANQGSEA. The CDR3 sequence is 15 residues long. The data are from a study of blood T cell repertoires in COVID-19. Study-level information: Italy, Spain and the United States were the sources of the convalescent and acute COVID-19 samples. Sample material is recorded as cDNA or gDNA derived from T cells, B-cell-depleted T cells, or PBMCs.

In the original analysis: Reference gene primer amplification gave nucleated cell count estimates. Clones were read by immunoSEQ multiplex PCR, and TCRdb kept only the in-frame ones, dropping some. The V and J calls and clone size are taken from that table; D and trimming were inferred from the DNA. Here the sample spans roughly 120,000 clones, about nine tenths being singletons. The V and J genes are TRBV29-1 and TRBJ2-3, with D possibly TRBD2 on 5 matching bases. The specimen was peripheral blood. The sequence was collected from a man between 65 and 79 years old who had recovered from COVID-19. CDR3 protein: CSVESGARGTDTQYF. Written as DNA, the CDR3 is TGCAGCGTTGAAAGTGGAGCGCGGGGCACAGATACGCAGTATTTT.